Below, 16 T cell receptor beta chains from the same sample are listed, as sequenced in a study of long-term antiretroviral therapy in people with HIV. Version v3.0 of the immunoSEQ assay ran at survey level. Assay: immunoSEQ multiplex PCR; the TCRdb copy retains only in-frame clones and omits some. This sample has more than 10,000 clones; 75% to 80% occur once, and the top ten carry 15% to 25%. The sequenced sample was unsorted PBMCs, obtained 0.5 years before starting antiretroviral therapy. These receptors originate from a woman in her thirties or forties with HIV.

The chain uses TRBV14 and TRBJ2-5, with TRBD2 matching over 7 bases. Germline-derived CDR1 and CDR2 are SGHDN and FVKESK. The CDR3 runs to 15 residues. The ends lost 2 bases at V and 5 bases at J; junction bases unmatched: 8. CDR3 sequence (DNA): TGTGCCAGCAGCCAATCCGGCGGGAGTATCGAGACCCAGTACTTC. Translating it yields CASSQSGGSIETQYF.

V gene TRBV5-4 combines with J gene TRBJ1-2; D uncertain. The CDR3 extends over 15 amino acids. Germline V gene data show CDR1 as SGHNT and CDR2 as YYREEE (reference sequence). The germline V and J ends were trimmed by 2 bases and 8 bases, with 19 bases remaining between them. The CDR3 DNA reads as TGTGCCAGCAGCTTAATGGGAGAACTTCTGGCCGGCTACACCTTC. Translated, it gives CASSLMGELLAGYTF.

The chain joins TRBV25-1 to TRBJ1-6; 9 bases fit TRBD1. The CDR3 runs 16 residues. Germline trimming cut 4 bases from V and 7 bases from J; bases unmatched to any gene: 8. Germline values: CDR1 MGHDK, CDR2 SYGVNS. The CDR3 DNA reads as TGTGCCAGCAGTGGTGGGACAGGGACGAAGAATTCACCCCTCCACTTT. It specifies CASSGGTGTKNSPLHF.

The chain has TRBV5-1 and TRBJ1-2; D not certain. The CDR3 totals 13 residues. The germline V gene has CDR1 SGHRS and CDR2 YFSETQ. V dropped 4 bases and J dropped 5 bases, with 12 bases sitting between them. As DNA, the CDR3 is TGCGCCAGCAGCCTCGACCCGTTGTATGGCTACACCTTC. Translated: CASSLDPLYGYTF.

This rearrangement joins TRBV29-1 to TRBJ1-2, with TRBD1 matching over 7 bases. This CDR3 has 13 residues. Germline CDR1 reads SQVTM; CDR2 reads ANQGSEA. The V and J ends lost 5 bases and 4 bases, in that order; junction bases with no gene match: 7. CDR3 sequence (DNA): TGCAGCGTTCGCAGGGGGACGCCCTATGGCTACACCTTC. It yields the protein CSVRRGTPYGYTF.

The chain employs TRBV29-1 and TRBJ1-1; no reliable D call. The CDR3 spans 11 residues. Trimming took 4 bases from V and 9 from J, leaving 12 bases between them. Per the germline V gene, CDR1 is SQVTM and CDR2 is ANQGSEA. CDR3 in amino acids: CSVGWSQKAFF. Here the CDR3 DNA reads TGCAGCGTTGGGTGGTCCCAAAAAGCTTTCTTT. Combining the CDR3 with reference TRBV29-1 and TRBJ1-1 gives the whole variable domain SAVISQKPSRDICQRGTSLTIQCQVDSQVTMMFWYRQQPGQSLTLIATANQGSEATYESGFVIDKFPISRPNLTFSTLTVSNMSPEDSSIYLCSVGWSQKAFFGQGTRLTVV.

In this sample, this clone turned up a few times. This sequence joins TRBV6-1 and TRBJ2-3; 9 nucleotides line up with TRBD1. The germline CDR1 and CDR2 sequences are MNHNS and SASEGT. This CDR3 is built from 15 residues. V was clipped by 6 bases and J by 1 base; unmatched bases: 5. CDR3 protein: CASRPGQGRTDTQYF. For the CDR3, the DNA is TGTGCCAGCAGGCCGGGACAGGGACGCACAGATACGCAGTATTTT.

A single count supports this clone. The chain is built from TRBV7-2 and TRBJ2-4, with D possibly TRBD2 on 5 matching bases. Trimming pared 6 bases from V and 6 bases from J, leaving 9 bases between. The V gene's germline CDR1 is SGHTA and CDR2 FQGNSA. There are 12 residues in the CDR3. The DNA for the CDR3 is TGTGCCAGCAGACCGGACTCAAACATTCAGTACTTC. The encoded protein is CASRPDSNIQYF.

The V gene is TRBV19, the J gene TRBJ2-1; D gene uncertain. Germline V gives CDR1 LNHDA, CDR2 SQIVND (reference sequence). The CDR3 runs to 15 residues. V was cut by 0 bases and J by 3 bases, with 9 bases left in between. The CDR3 protein is CASSIDGSFYNEQFF. The CDR3 coding sequence is TGTGCCAGTAGTATAGACGGCAGCTTCTACAATGAGCAGTTCTTC.

This chain connects TRBV30 to TRBJ2-3; D is unresolved. Germline V lookup: CDR1 GTSNPN, CDR2 SVGIG (reference sequence). With 7 bases removed from V and 7 bases from J, the gap between germline ends came to 15 bases. This CDR3 is 12 amino acids long. As DNA, the CDR3 is TGTGCCTTGTCGACACAGAGGAATACGCAGTATTTT. This codes for CALSTQRNTQYF.

The chain combines TRBV5-1 with TRBJ2-7, with 7 bases lining up with TRBD1. Germline CDR1 SGHRS, CDR2 YFSETQ. The CDR3 totals 15 residues. With V trimmed by 0 bases and J by 3 bases, 6 bases remained unmatched. In DNA form, the CDR3 reads TGCGCCAGCAGCTTGGCCGTCGGGACAGACTACGAGCAGTACTTC. The encoded protein is CASSLAVGTDYEQYF.

The genes are TRBV7-6 and TRBJ1-1, with D perhaps TRBD1 (6 bases). The V and J ends lost 2 bases and 0 bases respectively, with 28 bases between them. The CDR3 totals 21 residues. Germline V gene lookup returns CDR1 SGHVS and CDR2 FNYEAQ. In DNA, the CDR3 is TGTGCCAGCAGCTTAATGCCCCCGATCGACAGGCCGAGCCGCATGAACACTGAAGCTTTCTTT. Residues: CASSLMPPIDRPSRMNTEAFF.

The rearrangement links TRBV4-2 to TRBJ1-6, with D possibly TRBD1 on 6 matching bases. Germline V gene data show CDR1 as LGHNA and CDR2 as YNFKEQ. The CDR3 runs 19 residues. V lost 0 bases and J 5 bases, leaving 20 bases between the germline ends. CDR3 loop: CASSQDPGVGGMNNSPLHF. The CDR3 nucleotides read TGTGCCAGCAGCCAAGATCCGGGGGTGGGGGGCATGAATAATTCACCCCTCCACTTT.

The chain combines TRBV5-7 with TRBJ2-1; 10 bases line up with TRBD1. TRBV5-7 counts as an open reading frame of uncertain function. This CDR3 comprises 17 residues. The J segment lost 4 bases and the V segment lost 2 bases, leaving 9 bases of the junction unmatched. CDR3 coding DNA: TGTGCCAGCAGCTTTGAGGACAGGGGGTTGGGATACAATGAGCAGTTCTTC. Its translation: CASSFEDRGLGYNEQFF.

V gene TRBV18 combines with J gene TRBJ2-7; tentative D call: TRBD1 (6 bases). The ends were cut back, 0 bases at V and 2 bases at J, with 8 bases in the middle. From germline, CDR1 is KGHSH and CDR2 LQKENI. The length of the CDR3 is 14 residues. In DNA form, the CDR3 reads TGTGCCAGCTCACCACCGAGGGGGACCTACGAGCAGTACTTC. Amino acid sequence: CASSPPRGTYEQYF.

J is TRBJ2-5 and V is TRBV14; 11 nucleotides line up with TRBD1. Germline trimming cut 4 bases from V and 0 bases from J; bases unmatched to any gene: 4. Germline loops: CDR1 SGHDN, CDR2 FVKESK. The CDR3 runs 16 residues. In nucleotides, the CDR3 is TGTGCCAGCAGCCGCCGGGACAGGGGGTACCAAGAGACCCAGTACTTC. Protein product: CASSRRDRGYQETQYF.